Presented here are 9 T cell receptor beta chains from one specimen sequenced in a study of primary melanoma T cells and metastatic recurrence (dated by TCRdb to 2019 to 2021). Library generation was performed with the immunoSEQ multiplex PCR assay. TCRdb carries this immuneACCESS record with in-frame sequences only. Its versions omit some clonotypes, under half of them owing to an unresolved V gene in the studies checked, with the rest unexplained. This sample comprises around 180 clones, roughly 82% of them detected only once. The ten biggest clones cover around 9.3% of the sample. The sample taken for sequencing was melanoma tumor tissue. These receptors were collected from a human donor with melanoma.

The chain is built from TRBV15 and TRBJ1-1, with no clear D. CDR1 LNHNV and CDR2 YYDKDF come from the germline V gene (reference sequence). V lost 0 bases and J lost 0, with 11 bases in between. This CDR3 comprises 16 residues. DNA of the CDR3: TGTGCCACCAGCAGAGAGTCGGGCAGGATGAACACTGAAGCTTTCTTT. Amino acids: CATSRESGRMNTEAFF.

The genes are TRBV7-5 and TRBJ2-1. TRBV7-5 counts as a pseudogene. This CDR3 region has 15 residues. This CDR3 is CASSHQRNTYNEQFF. The CDR3, as DNA: TGTGCCAGCAGCCATCAGAGAAACACCTACAATGAGCAGTTCTTC.

The rearrangement joins TRBV18 to TRBJ2-2, with D perhaps matching TRBD2 (5 bases). This CDR3 region has 13 residues. Germline-derived CDR1 and CDR2 are KGHSH and LQKENI. The V and J ends lost 6 bases and 6 bases respectively, with 11 bases between them. The CDR3, as DNA: TGTGCCAGCTCCCGCGGGCGGTCCGGGGAGCTGTTTTTT. Its protein product is CASSRGRSGELFF. The variable domain in full, with the rest retrieved from reference TRBV18 and TRBJ2-2, is NAGVMQNPRHLVRRRGQEARLRCSPMKGHSHVYWYRQLPEEGLKFMVYLQKENIIDESGMPKERFSAEFPKEGPSILRIQQVVRGDSAAYFCASSRGRSGELFFGEGSRLTVL.

This rearrangement joins TRBV4-1 to TRBJ1-1; weak D call: TRBD1 (6 bases). Trimming pared 11 bases from V and 1 base from J, leaving 23 bases between. The CDR3 runs to 16 residues. Germline assignment: CDR1 MGHRA and CDR2 YSYEKL. The CDR3 reads CAGHATGHTRNTEAFF. CDR3 nucleotides: TGCGCCGGACATGCAACGGGACACACGAGGAACACTGAAGCTTTCTTT.

This clone was observed a few times. This rearrangement joins TRBV18 to TRBJ2-7; unclear D gene. This CDR3 has 14 residues. Trimming shortened V by 2 bases and J by 3 bases, and 11 bases separated the two germline ends. Germline-derived CDR1 and CDR2 are KGHSH and LQKENI. CDR3: CASSPDSSFYEQYF. CDR3 nucleotides: TGTGCCAGCTCACCAGATTCAAGTTTCTACGAGCAGTACTTC. Drawing the rest from reference TRBV18 and TRBJ2-7, the complete variable domain is NAGVMQNPRHLVRRRGQEARLRCSPMKGHSHVYWYRQLPEEGLKFMVYLQKENIIDESGMPKERFSAEFPKEGPSILRIQQVVRGDSAAYFCASSPDSSFYEQYFGPGTRLTVT.

The rearrangement joins TRBV9 to TRBJ2-4, with 9 bases fitting TRBD1. This CDR3 comprises 18 residues. Germline CDR1 and CDR2: SGDLS and YYNGEE. The ends lost 0 bases at V and 7 bases at J; junction bases unmatched: 14. For the CDR3, the DNA is TGTGCCAGCAGCGTAGAGGGGACAGGGCATACCCCAAGGAACATTCAGTACTTC. This gives the protein CASSVEGTGHTPRNIQYF. Together with reference TRBV9 and TRBJ2-4, the CDR3 gives the full variable domain: DSGVTQTPKHLITATGQRVTLRCSPRSGDLSVYWYQQSLDQGLQFLIQYYNGEERAKGNILERFSAQQFPDLHSELNLSSLELGDSALYFCASSVEGTGHTPRNIQYFGAGTRLSVL.

This chain joins TRBV6-8 and TRBJ2-7; possible D gene TRBD1, 6 bases. The germline gives CDR1 MNHGY, CDR2 SAAAGT. V lost 5 bases, J lost 6 bases, and 14 bases lay in between. The CDR3 totals 13 residues. The CDR3 DNA reads as TGTGCCAGCAGTCGGGACAAGGTGGGCGAGCAGTACTTC. Its translation: CASSRDKVGEQYF.

The genes are TRBV27 and TRBJ2-7; 9 bases match TRBD1. The junction had 3 bases not matched to a gene; V was cut back by 2 bases and J by 1 base. The CDR3 is made up of 15 amino acids. CDR1 and CDR2 from the germline V gene are MNHEY and SMNVEV (reference sequence). CDR3 region: CASSLNRGLSYEQYF. The CDR3 DNA sequence: TGTGCCAGCAGTTTAAACAGGGGGCTGTCCTACGAGCAGTACTTC.

The chain recombines TRBV11-3 with TRBJ1-3, with D possibly TRBD1 on 5 matching bases. The CDR3 runs 16 residues. Trimming pared 3 bases from V and 0 bases from J, leaving 12 bases between. Per germline, CDR1 SGHNT and CDR2 YENEEA. CDR3 coding DNA: TGTGCCAGCAGCTTTATCTCACAGGCCTCTGGAAACACCATATATTTT. Residues: CASSFISQASGNTIYF.